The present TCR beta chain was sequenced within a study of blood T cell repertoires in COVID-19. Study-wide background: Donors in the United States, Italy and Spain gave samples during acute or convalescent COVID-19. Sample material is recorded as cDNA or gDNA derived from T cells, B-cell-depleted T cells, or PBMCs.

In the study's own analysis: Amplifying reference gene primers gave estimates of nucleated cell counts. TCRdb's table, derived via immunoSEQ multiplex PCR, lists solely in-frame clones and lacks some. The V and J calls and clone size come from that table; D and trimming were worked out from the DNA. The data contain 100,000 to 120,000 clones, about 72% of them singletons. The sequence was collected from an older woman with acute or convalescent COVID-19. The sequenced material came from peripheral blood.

The chain's CDR3 is CASSRQYNQPQHF. CDR3 DNA: TGTGCCAGCAGCCGGCAGTACAATCAGCCCCAGCATTTT. The gene calls are TRBV3-1 (or the pseudogene TRBV3-2) and TRBJ1-5, with D unclear. The germline CDR1 and CDR2 sequences are LGHDT and YNNKEL (reference sequence). The CDR3 covers 13 residues. V lost 4 bases to trimming and J lost 3 bases, with 7 bases between them.